These 25 T cell receptor beta chains came from one sample sequenced in a study of blood T cell repertoires in COVID-19. Sequencing used immunoSEQ multiplex PCR; TCRdb keeps in-frame clones, though not all of them. The table records a few hundred thousand clones, more than 75% of them present only once. The source material was peripheral blood. The receptors here all came from a woman aged 80 or over with COVID-19, enrolled during active disease.

The genes are TRBV27 and TRBJ2-3; 12 bases are shared with TRBD2. The junction had 10 bases not matched to a gene; V was cut back by 5 bases and J by 4 bases. Germline CDR1 and CDR2: MNHEY and SMNVEV (reference sequence). The CDR3 contains 17 residues. CDR3 residues: CASSPRASSGRADTQYF. The CDR3 DNA sequence: TGTGCCAGCAGTCCTAGGGCGTCTAGCGGGAGGGCAGATACGCAGTATTTT.

This clone was observed a few times. In nucleotides, the CDR3 is TGTGCCAGCAGCCGCCGAGGGGGGGACACAGATACGCAGTATTTT. Translated, it gives CASSRRGGDTDTQYF. The chain couples TRBV4-2 to TRBJ2-3; D is perhaps TRBD2 (7 bases). This CDR3 contains 15 residues. Germline V lookup: CDR1 LGHNA, CDR2 YNFKEQ. Trimming took 4 bases from V and 2 from J, leaving 13 bases between them.

The V gene is TRBV7-2, the J gene TRBJ2-7, with D possibly being TRBD1 (7 bases). The ends were cut back, 2 bases at V and 0 bases at J, with 14 bases in the middle. CDR3 size: 16 residues. Germline values: CDR1 SGHTA, CDR2 FQGNSA. The CDR3 DNA is TGTGCCAGCAGCTTAAGTGGAGGGGGCACCTCCTACGAGCAGTACTTC. As protein: CASSLSGGGTSYEQYF.

The V and J genes are TRBV6-5 and TRBJ1-1; the D is unclear. CDR3 size: 12 residues. V lost 8 bases and J lost 4, with 11 bases in between. Germline CDR1 reads MNHEY; CDR2 reads SVGAGI. The CDR3 reads CASGRGTTEAFF. CDR3 DNA: TGTGCCAGCGGTCGGGGTACCACTGAAGCTTTCTTT.

The chain carries TRBV28 and TRBJ2-7; 12 nucleotides agree with TRBD2. Germline V gives CDR1 MDHEN, CDR2 SYDVKM. This CDR3 contains 15 residues. V gave up 7 bases and J gave up 8 bases; unmatched junction bases: 12. Here the CDR3 reads CASNSGTSGPTKQYF. The CDR3 bases are TGTGCCAGCAACTCCGGGACTAGCGGGCCTACGAAGCAGTACTTC.

The chain is built from TRBV6-5 and TRBJ1-2; D gene ambiguous. The CDR3 extends over 14 amino acids. Germline V gene data show CDR1 as MNHEY and CDR2 as SVGAGI. Between the trimmed V and J ends, which lost 0 bases and 5 bases, there was a span of 10 bases. The CDR3: CASSYSSPLYGYTF. CDR3 bases: TGTGCCAGCAGTTACTCGAGTCCCTTGTATGGCTACACCTTC.

The V call is TRBV7-9, the J call TRBJ1-4; 9 nucleotides match TRBD1. The J segment lost 3 bases and the V segment lost 5 bases, leaving 7 bases of the junction unmatched. The CDR3 covers 16 residues. Germline CDR1 and CDR2: SEHNR and FQNEAQ (reference sequence). The CDR3 protein is CASSARDRDPNEKLFF. In nucleotides, the CDR3 is TGTGCCAGCAGCGCGCGGGACAGGGATCCTAATGAAAAACTGTTTTTT.

The chain uses TRBV24-1 and TRBJ1-5; D is possibly TRBD1 (6 bases). Germline V CDR1 and CDR2: KGHDR, SFDVKD. Trimming left V 5 bases short and J 9 bases short, with 13 bases between. This CDR3 region has 13 residues. DNA for the CDR3: TGTGCCACCAGTGCGGCAGGGGAATTGCCCCAGCATTTT. This codes for CATSAAGELPQHF.

The chain joins TRBV5-1 to TRBJ2-3; unclear D gene. The CDR3 length is 14 residues. Germline V CDR1 and CDR2: SGHRS, YFSETQ. V was clipped by 8 bases and J by 0 bases, with 13 bases between them. The CDR3 DNA sequence: TGCGCCAGTGAGGAATTCCCTAGCACAGATACGCAGTATTTT. Translation gives CASEEFPSTDTQYF.

The chain joins TRBV10-1 to TRBJ2-7; a weak D match, TRBD1 (5 bases). CDR1 is WNHNN and CDR2 is SYGVQD in the germline V gene (reference sequence). Trimming removed 0 bases from V and 5 bases from J, with 8 bases in between. The CDR3 runs 13 residues. CDR3 sequence (DNA): TGCGCCAGCAGTGAGTCGATAGGGGACGAGCAGTACTTC. Translating gives CASSESIGDEQYF.

The chain recombines TRBV4-1 with TRBJ1-1; D is perhaps TRBD1 (5 bases). The CDR3 is 13 residues long. Germline V gene data show CDR1 as MGHRA and CDR2 as YSYEKL. Trimming left V 2 bases short and J 4 bases short, with 8 bases between. The CDR3 DNA reads as TGCGCCAGCAGCCAACGGAGGGGCACTGAAGCTTTCTTT. The encoded protein is CASSQRRGTEAFF.

The DNA for the CDR3 is TGTGCCTGGAGTGTAGGGGAAGACGAGCAGTACTTC. Translating gives CAWSVGEDEQYF. V and J are TRBV30 and TRBJ2-7; D is possibly TRBD1 (5 bases). Germline CDR1 GTSNPN, CDR2 SVGIG (reference sequence). CDR3 length: 12 amino acids. The V and J ends lost 0 bases and 5 bases respectively, with 8 bases between them.

The V call is TRBV5-1, the J call TRBJ1-6, with a possible D match to TRBD1 (6 bases). The germline gives CDR1 SGHRS, CDR2 YFSETQ. The CDR3 runs 15 residues. V was clipped by 5 bases and J by 9 bases, with 18 bases between them. CDR3 protein: CASSPTGSGSSPLHF. CDR3 bases: TGCGCCAGCAGTCCGACAGGCTCGGGTAGTTCACCCCTCCACTTT.

The chain recombines TRBV18 with TRBJ1-5; no clear D. Looked up from germline, CDR1 is KGHSH and CDR2 is LQKENI. V lost 2 bases and J 2 bases, leaving 13 bases between the germline ends. This CDR3 spans 16 amino acids. CDR3 in amino acids: CASSPGNDKGNQPQHF. CDR3 nucleotide sequence: TGTGCCAGCTCACCAGGCAATGACAAGGGCAATCAGCCCCAGCATTTT. The full variable domain, in which reference TRBV18 and TRBJ1-5 provide the parts outside the CDR3, is NAGVMQNPRHLVRRRGQEARLRCSPMKGHSHVYWYRQLPEEGLKFMVYLQKENIIDESGMPKERFSAEFPKEGPSILRIQQVVRGDSAAYFCASSPGNDKGNQPQHFGDGTRLSIL.

This chain links TRBV5-4 with TRBJ2-3; D remains ambiguous. Germline assignment: CDR1 SGHNT and CDR2 YYREEE (reference sequence). V was shortened by 1 base and J by 0 bases, with 6 bases between the two germline ends. The CDR3 runs to 14 residues. CDR3 sequence: CASSLTASTDTQYF. The CDR3 DNA reads as TGTGCCAGCAGCTTGACAGCTAGCACAGATACGCAGTATTTT.

The genes are TRBV28 and TRBJ2-5; 8 bases line up with TRBD2. The CDR3 has 15 amino acids. V gave up 10 bases and J gave up 2 bases; unmatched junction bases: 12. Germline CDR1 reads MDHEN; CDR2 reads SYDVKM. This CDR3 is CATHYSGDHQETQYF. CDR3 nucleotides: TGTGCCACACACTATAGCGGGGACCATCAAGAGACCCAGTACTTC.

This clone was recorded once. This chain uses TRBV12-3 or TRBV12-4 with TRBJ1-4; D gene ambiguous. V was pared by 3 bases and J by 8 bases, with 10 bases between. The CDR3 is made up of 13 amino acids. The CDR3 DNA follows: TGTGCCAGCAGTTTGTACAGTGGGGAAAAACTGTTTTTT. Amino acids: CASSLYSGEKLFF.

The V call is TRBV9, the J call TRBJ2-3, with a tentative D call TRBD2 (7 bases). The CDR3 runs 15 residues. Between the trimmed V and J ends, which lost 4 bases and 1 base, there was a span of 13 bases. The germline CDR1 and CDR2 sequences are SGDLS and YYNGEE. The DNA of the CDR3 is TGTGCCAGCAGCCCCGGGGGGCGGGGCACAGATACGCAGTATTTT. Translating gives CASSPGGRGTDTQYF.

The chain combines TRBV11-1 with TRBJ2-1; D perhaps matches TRBD1 (6 bases). The CDR3 runs to 14 residues. The V gene's germline CDR1 is SGHAT and CDR2 FQDESV (reference sequence). Trimming left V 3 bases short and J 1 base short, with 7 bases between. The CDR3 region has the DNA TGTGCCAGCAGCTTTAGGGGGTCCTACAATGAGCAGTTCTTC. It yields the protein CASSFRGSYNEQFF.

The chain has TRBV18 and TRBJ2-7, with 8 bases that match TRBD2. Germline V gene sequence: CDR1 KGHSH, CDR2 LQKENI. The CDR3 is 14 amino acids. With 6 bases clipped from V and 0 bases from J, the junction kept 4 bases outside the gene matches. Here the CDR3 reads CASSVRGDSYEQYF. The CDR3 region has the DNA TGTGCCAGCTCGGTGCGGGGGGACTCCTACGAGCAGTACTTC.

On this clone: Other nucleotide sequences in the sample specify the same CDR3. The rearrangement links TRBV5-1 to TRBJ2-3; 8 bases match TRBD2. V lost 4 bases, J lost 3 bases, and 4 bases stayed unmatched. The CDR3 is 14 residues long. Germline assignment: CDR1 SGHRS and CDR2 YFSETQ. For the CDR3, the DNA is TGCGCCAGCAGCCGCAGCGGGAGAACAGATACGCAGTATTTT. It yields the protein CASSRSGRTDTQYF.

J is TRBJ1-2 and V is TRBV30, with 8 bases that match TRBD1. J was trimmed by 10 bases and V by 3 bases; bases with no gene match: 10. The CDR3 is 13 residues long. The V gene's germline CDR1 is GTSNPN and CDR2 SVGIG (reference sequence). Here the CDR3 reads CAWSRTGLKDYTF. The CDR3 bases are TGTGCCTGGAGCCGGACAGGGCTGAAAGACTACACCTTC.

This clone showed up just a few times. V and J are TRBV5-8 and TRBJ2-5, with D tentatively TRBD2 (5 bases). V lost 4 bases and J lost 5, with 9 bases in between. Germline CDR1 reads SGHTS; CDR2 reads YDEGEE. The CDR3 spans 12 residues. The CDR3 DNA is TGTGCCAGCAGCCCGAGGAGGGAGACCCAGTACTTC. Translated: CASSPRRETQYF.

The rearrangement uses TRBV7-2 and TRBJ2-2; D may be TRBD1 (5 bases). The CDR3 spans 14 residues. The germline gives CDR1 SGHTA, CDR2 FQGNSA. Trimming removed 5 bases at V and 7 bases at J, with 14 bases between. The CDR3 nucleotides read TGTGCCAGCAGCGCCCCAGGGCGAGGCGGGGAGCTGTTTTTT. Its protein is CASSAPGRGGELFF.

This clone was seen once. This chain joins TRBV28 and TRBJ1-2; 7 nucleotides align to TRBD1. This CDR3 spans 14 amino acids. Germline loops: CDR1 MDHEN, CDR2 SYDVKM. Unmatched junction bases numbered 9, after V lost 3 bases and J lost 8 bases. CDR3 loop: CASSFPGTESGYTF. The CDR3 DNA reads as TGTGCCAGCAGTTTTCCCGGGACAGAAAGCGGCTACACCTTC.